This T cell receptor beta chain emerged from a study of blood T cell repertoires in COVID-19. This clone was recorded only once. The CDR3 is made up of 18 amino acids. Germline values: CDR1 SGHRS, CDR2 YFSETQ. Germline trimming cut 1 base from V and 1 base from J; bases unmatched to any gene: 7. Profiled with immunoSEQ multiplex PCR; TCRdb holds only in-frame clones, not every one. The table includes 200,000 to 250,000 clones, around four fifths detected once. This TCR derives from a woman aged 65 to 85 with COVID-19, enrolled during active disease. Sequencing used peripheral blood. The V call is TRBV5-1, the J call TRBJ1-4; 10 nucleotides agree with TRBD1. CDR3 nucleotides: TGCGCCAGCAGCTTGTTCGGGGGACAGGGGCTAACTAATGAAAAACTGTTTTTT. Translation: CASSLFGGQGLTNEKLFF.